Listed here are 9 T cell receptor beta chains from one sample, sequenced in a study of T cells in Graves' hyperthyroidism and ophthalmopathy. The investigators amplified TCR beta CDR3 regions from RNA transcripts. The HTBI set primed first-round TCR CDR3 RT-PCR. TCRdb independently ran MiXCR on the multiplex PCR reads; one entry per CDR3 protein. The table records fewer than 300,000 distinct CDR3 sequences, nearly 15% of them present only once. Sequences were obtained from blood. All receptors derive from a woman aged 50 to 60 with Graves' hyperthyroidism that later progressed to Graves' ophthalmopathy.

The CDR3 DNA is TGTGCCAGCAGCGAGCCTCTAGCGGGAGGGCCCACAGATACGCAGTATTTT. Its protein product is CASSEPLAGGPTDTQYF. The genes are TRBV9 and TRBJ2-3, with 12 bases that match TRBD2. CDR1 SGDLS and CDR2 YYNGEE come from the germline V gene. The CDR3 has 17 residues. V lost 3 bases, J lost 2 bases, and 7 bases stayed unmatched.

This clonotype has at least ten counts. The chain joins TRBV6-2 or TRBV6-3 to TRBJ2-3; D possibly corresponds to TRBD1 (6 bases). The CDR3 length is 13 residues. Between the trimmed V and J ends, which lost 6 bases and 4 bases, there was a span of 11 bases. Germline CDR1 reads MNHEY; CDR2 reads SVGEGT. The CDR3 is CASREQGADTQYF. The CDR3 nucleotides are TGTGCCAGCAGAGAACAGGGCGCAGATACGCAGTATTTT.

This clonotype was seen at least ten times. The chain links TRBV2 to TRBJ1-3; D is uncertain. Germline V CDR1 and CDR2: SNHLY, FYNNEI. This CDR3 is 11 amino acids long. Between the trimmed V and J ends, which lost 6 bases and 6 bases, there was a span of 6 bases. CDR3 protein: CASRLENTIYF. The CDR3 bases are TGTGCCAGCAGGCTCGAAAACACCATATATTTT.

In its sample, this clonotype was seen many times. The chain joins TRBV2 to TRBJ1-2; D may be TRBD1 (5 bases). This CDR3 comprises 13 residues. The germline V gene encodes CDR1 SNHLY and CDR2 FYNNEI. Trimming took 8 bases from V and 6 from J, leaving 16 bases between them. CDR3 in DNA: TGTGCCAGCGGGGGGGGACGTTGGGATGGCTACACCTTC. Protein sequence: CASGGGRWDGYTF.

Many counts were recorded for this clonotype. This chain connects TRBV9 to TRBJ2-2, with 13 bases matching TRBD2. The CDR3 is made up of 17 amino acids. Losses at the gene ends were 2 bases for V and 2 bases for J; bases not matched to a gene: 3. Looked up from germline, CDR1 is SGDLS and CDR2 is YYNGEE. DNA of the CDR3: TGTGCCAGCAGCGTTGGACTAGCGGGAGTCAACACCGGGGAGCTGTTTTTT. Its protein product is CASSVGLAGVNTGELFF.

This clonotype showed up many times. V is TRBV6-1 and J is TRBJ2-5, with D maybe TRBD2 (6 bases). The CDR3 contains 14 residues. Deletions cut 3 bases from V and 5 bases from J, with 13 bases between. Germline CDR1 reads MNHNS; CDR2 reads SASEGT. The DNA of the CDR3 is TGTGCCAGCAGTGATTCAGCGGGTGGGGAGACCCAGTACTTC. Amino acid sequence: CASSDSAGGETQYF.

This clonotype appeared many times. This chain connects TRBV7-9 to TRBJ1-1; possibly TRBD1 for D (5 bases). CDR3 size: 13 residues. The V and J ends lost 5 bases and 1 base respectively, with 8 bases between them. Looked up from germline, CDR1 is SEHNR and CDR2 is FQNEAQ (reference sequence). CDR3 sequence: CASSTQENTEAFF. For the CDR3, the DNA is TGTGCCAGCAGCACACAGGAGAACACTGAAGCTTTCTTT.

This clonotype was found many times. V and J are TRBV6-1 and TRBJ2-7; unclear D gene. This CDR3 has 13 amino acids. Deletions cut 3 bases from V and 2 bases from J, with 8 bases between. CDR1 is MNHNS and CDR2 is SASEGT in the germline V gene. The CDR3 region has the DNA TGTGCCAGCAGTGAGGACCTCCCCTACGAGCAGTACTTC. Translation: CASSEDLPYEQYF.

This clonotype was seen at least ten times. The V gene is TRBV6-1, the J gene TRBJ2-1, with D hard to call. The CDR3 has 13 residues. V lost 5 bases and J 9 bases, leaving 14 bases between the germline ends. Germline V gene sequence: CDR1 MNHNS, CDR2 SASEGT. CDR3 nucleotide sequence: TGTGCCAGCAGTAGCCTCTTGGCCGGTGAGCAGTTCTTC. The encoded protein is CASSSLLAGEQFF.